The subject of this entry is one T cell receptor (beta chain). The repertoire was sequenced with immunoSEQ multiplex PCR; TCRdb's copy has only in-frame clones and lacks some. The table lists some 30,000 clones, about 80% of them singletons. These data belong to a study of cytotoxic CD8 clonotypes in ibrutinib-treated CLL. Looking at the study overall: Partial response occurred in approximately 25 patients and complete response in 2; at median approximately 71 months, approximately 15 remained remitted and roughly twelve progressed.

CDR3 length: 12 residues. Germline CDR1 is MGHDK and CDR2 is SYGVNS. V was clipped by 4 bases and J by 1 base, with 2 bases between them. This rearrangement joins TRBV25-1 to TRBJ1-3; D call uncertain. This clonotype was sampled from a human donor with chronic lymphocytic leukemia. Sequencing used PBMCs, obtained after 36 months of ibrutinib treatment. The CDR3 DNA reads as TGTGCCAGCAGTGGTTCTGGAAACACCATATATTTT. This encodes CASSGSGNTIYF.